The rows below give T cell receptor beta chains drawn from one sample of a study of blood T cells in healthy people across ages. TCRdb re-called the 5' RACE reads with MiXCR, one entry per CDR3 protein. The sample holds about 680,000 distinct CDR3 sequences, approximately 49% seen once. The sequencing input was blood. Receptors originate from a woman aged 55-75 years in good health. Each CDR3 is given with its conserved first and last residue. The D gene is left open where the match is weak. Clone size is not always given. Where it is, it says once, few, many or a class for expanded clones.

J: TRBJ2-5
V: TRBV20-1
size: .
D: TRBD2
CDR3: CSAKPFRAGDQETQYF
DNA: TGCAGTGCTAAACCGTTTCGTGCGGGGGACCAAGAGACCCAGTACTTC

J: TRBJ1-3
V: TRBV20-1
size: .
D: .
CDR3: CGRHPGGNTIYF
DNA: TGCGGTCGTCACCCGGGGGGAAACACCATATATTTT

J: TRBJ2-1
V: TRBV4-3
size: .
D: .
CDR3: CASSLRAGGTSYNEQFF
DNA: TGCGCCAGCAGCCTGAGAGCGGGCGGAACGTCTTACAATGAGCAGTTCTTC

J: TRBJ2-1
V: TRBV27
size: .
D: TRBD2
CDR3: CASSTRTTSGRDNEQFF
DNA: TGTGCCAGCAGTACCAGAACGACTAGCGGGAGGGACAATGAGCAGTTCTTC

J: TRBJ2-7
V: TRBV20-1
size: .
D: TRBD2
CDR3: CSARVSGKDEQYF
DNA: TGCAGTGCTAGGGTTAGCGGGAAGGACGAGCAGTACTTC

J: TRBJ1-6
V: TRBV4-3
size: .
D: .
CDR3: CASSQNSGSPLHF
DNA: TGCGCCAGCAGCCAAAATTCCGGGTCACCCCTCCACTTT

J: TRBJ2-7
V: TRBV5-1
size: .
D: TRBD1
CDR3: CASSTWTGGAYEQYF
DNA: TGCGCCAGCAGCACCTGGACAGGTGGGGCCTACGAGCAGTACTTC

J: TRBJ2-3
V: TRBV29-1
size: .
D: TRBD2
CDR3: CSVKGLAGEGTDTQYF
DNA: TGCAGCGTCAAAGGACTAGCGGGAGAGGGCACAGATACGCAGTATTTT

J: TRBJ2-1
V: TRBV6-5
size: .
D: TRBD2
CDR3: CASTRGWGGVNEQFF
DNA: TGTGCCAGCACCCGGGGGTGGGGGGGAGTAAATGAGCAGTTCTTC

J: TRBJ2-3
V: TRBV20-1
size: few
D: TRBD2
CDR3: CSETSGATDTQYF
DNA: TGCAGTGAGACTAGCGGGGCCACAGATACGCAGTATTTT

J: TRBJ1-5
V: TRBV6-2/TRBV6-3
size: .
D: TRBD1
CDR3: CASSWDRGAQHF
DNA: TGTGCCAGCAGTTGGGACAGGGGAGCCCAGCATTTT

J: TRBJ2-7
V: TRBV6-2/TRBV6-3
size: .
D: .
CDR3: CASSITGTPYEQYF
DNA: TGTGCCAGCAGCATAACCGGCACACCCTACGAGCAGTACTTC

J: TRBJ2-1
V: TRBV5-6
size: .
D: .
CDR3: CASNTQVDYSYNEQFF
DNA: TGTGCCAGCAATACGCAGGTAGACTACTCCTACAATGAGCAGTTCTTC